This T cell receptor beta chain was sequenced for a study of blood T cell repertoires in COVID-19. Study information: The origin of the acute and convalescent COVID-19 samples was the United States, Italy and Spain.

This table comes from immunoSEQ multiplex PCR, and its TCRdb copy is limited to in-frame clones, with some not included. Among about 170,000 clones listed, under 85% were seen once. The V end was cut by 7 bases, the J end by 5 bases, with 13 bases between. Germline loops: CDR1 SGHRS, CDR2 YFSETQ. This CDR3 has 12 amino acids. The TCR was taken from a man aged 55-75 years who had recovered from COVID-19. Sequencing was carried out using peripheral blood. The chain joins TRBV5-1 to TRBJ2-7; possibly TRBD2 for D (5 bases). CDR3 in amino acids: CASGSGLNEQYF. As DNA, the CDR3 is TGCGCCAGCGGATCCGGACTTAACGAGCAGTACTTC.